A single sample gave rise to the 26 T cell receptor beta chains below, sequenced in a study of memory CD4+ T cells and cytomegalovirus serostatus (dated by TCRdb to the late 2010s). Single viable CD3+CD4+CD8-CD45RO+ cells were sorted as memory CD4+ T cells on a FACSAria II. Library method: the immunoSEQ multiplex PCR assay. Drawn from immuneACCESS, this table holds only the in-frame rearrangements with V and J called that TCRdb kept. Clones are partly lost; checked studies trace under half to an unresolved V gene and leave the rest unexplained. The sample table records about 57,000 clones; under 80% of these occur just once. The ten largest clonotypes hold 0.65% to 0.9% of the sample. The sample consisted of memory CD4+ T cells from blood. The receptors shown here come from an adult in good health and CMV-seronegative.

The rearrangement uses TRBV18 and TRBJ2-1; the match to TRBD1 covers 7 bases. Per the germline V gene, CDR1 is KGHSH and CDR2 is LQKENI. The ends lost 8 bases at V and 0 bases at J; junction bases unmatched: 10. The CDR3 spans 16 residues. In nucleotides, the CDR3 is TGTGCCAGCCCACATAGGGGGACAGCCTCCTACAATGAGCAGTTCTTC. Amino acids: CASPHRGTASYNEQFF. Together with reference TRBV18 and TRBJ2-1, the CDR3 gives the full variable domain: NAGVMQNPRHLVRRRGQEARLRCSPMKGHSHVYWYRQLPEEGLKFMVYLQKENIIDESGMPKERFSAEFPKEGPSILRIQQVVRGDSAAYFCASPHRGTASYNEQFFGPGTRLTVL.

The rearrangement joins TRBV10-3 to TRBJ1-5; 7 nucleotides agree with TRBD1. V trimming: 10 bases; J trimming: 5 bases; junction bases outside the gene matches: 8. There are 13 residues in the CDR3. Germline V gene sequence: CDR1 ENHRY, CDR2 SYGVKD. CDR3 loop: CATRQGRDQPQHF. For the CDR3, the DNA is TGTGCCACCCGACAGGGAAGGGATCAGCCCCAGCATTTT.

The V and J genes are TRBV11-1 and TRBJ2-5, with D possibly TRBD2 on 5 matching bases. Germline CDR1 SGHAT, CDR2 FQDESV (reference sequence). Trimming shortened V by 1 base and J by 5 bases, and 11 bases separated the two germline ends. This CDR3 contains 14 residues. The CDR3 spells CASSLGTSRETQYF. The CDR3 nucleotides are TGTGCCAGCAGCTTAGGCACTAGTCGGGAGACCCAGTACTTC.

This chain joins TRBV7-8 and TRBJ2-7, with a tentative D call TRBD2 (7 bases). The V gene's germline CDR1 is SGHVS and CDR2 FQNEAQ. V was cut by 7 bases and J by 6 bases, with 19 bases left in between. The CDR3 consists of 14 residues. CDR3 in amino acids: CASTPKGGALEQYF. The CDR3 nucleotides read TGTGCCAGCACCCCGAAGGGGGGGGCCCTCGAGCAGTACTTC.

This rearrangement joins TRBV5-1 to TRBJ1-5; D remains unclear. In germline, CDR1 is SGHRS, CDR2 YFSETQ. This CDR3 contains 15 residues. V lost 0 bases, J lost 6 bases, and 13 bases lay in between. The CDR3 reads CASSLDGMVGQPQHF. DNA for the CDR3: TGCGCCAGCAGCTTGGATGGGATGGTGGGTCAGCCCCAGCATTTT.

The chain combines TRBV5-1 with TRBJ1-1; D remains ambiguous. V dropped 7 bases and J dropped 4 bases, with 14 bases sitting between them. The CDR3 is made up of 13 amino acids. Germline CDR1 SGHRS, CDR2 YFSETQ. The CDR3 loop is CASSPPPGTEAFF. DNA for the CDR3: TGCGCCAGCTCCCCGCCTCCAGGCACTGAAGCTTTCTTT.

The CDR3 nucleotides read TGTGCCAGCAGGCAACTCAGGGGACCAGGGGAGCTGTTTTTT. This encodes CASRQLRGPGELFF. V usage is TRBV6-1 and J usage is TRBJ2-2, with D perhaps TRBD1 (6 bases). Between the trimmed V and J ends, which lost 6 bases and 8 bases, there was a span of 16 bases. Germline values: CDR1 MNHNS, CDR2 SASEGT. CDR3 length equals 14 residues.

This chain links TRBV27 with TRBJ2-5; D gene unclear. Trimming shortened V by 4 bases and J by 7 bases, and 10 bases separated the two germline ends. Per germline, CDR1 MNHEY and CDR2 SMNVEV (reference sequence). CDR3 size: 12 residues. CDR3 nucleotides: TGTGCCAGCAGTTCTGGGCTGGGGACCCAGTACTTC. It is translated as CASSSGLGTQYF.

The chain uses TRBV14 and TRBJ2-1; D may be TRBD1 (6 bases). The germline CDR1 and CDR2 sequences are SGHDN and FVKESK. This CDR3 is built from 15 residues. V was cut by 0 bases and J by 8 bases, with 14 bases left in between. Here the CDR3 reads CASSQEIGGGDEQFF. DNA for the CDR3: TGTGCCAGCAGCCAAGAAATTGGGGGCGGCGATGAGCAGTTCTTC.

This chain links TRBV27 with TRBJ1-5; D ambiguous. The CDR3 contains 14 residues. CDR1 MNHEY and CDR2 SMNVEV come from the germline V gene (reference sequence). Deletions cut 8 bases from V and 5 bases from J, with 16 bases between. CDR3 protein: CASPRRRLDQPQHF. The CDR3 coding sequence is TGTGCCAGCCCACGACGGCGGTTGGATCAGCCCCAGCATTTT.

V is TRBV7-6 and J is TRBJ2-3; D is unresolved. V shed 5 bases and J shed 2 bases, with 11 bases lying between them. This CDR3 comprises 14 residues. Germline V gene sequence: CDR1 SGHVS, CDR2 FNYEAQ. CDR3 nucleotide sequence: TGTGCCAGCAGCCTGAGCGCGGTCACAGATACGCAGTATTTT. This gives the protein CASSLSAVTDTQYF.

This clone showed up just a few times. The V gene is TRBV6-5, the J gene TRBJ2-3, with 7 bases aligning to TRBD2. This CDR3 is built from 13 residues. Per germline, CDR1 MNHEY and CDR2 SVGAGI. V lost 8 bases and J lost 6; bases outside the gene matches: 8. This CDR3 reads CASCAPGGDTQYF. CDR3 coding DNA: TGTGCCAGCTGCGCGCCGGGGGGTGATACGCAGTATTTT.

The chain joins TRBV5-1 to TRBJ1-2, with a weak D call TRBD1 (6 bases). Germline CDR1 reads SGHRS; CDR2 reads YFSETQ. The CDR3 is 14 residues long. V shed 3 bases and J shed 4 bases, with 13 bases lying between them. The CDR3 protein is CASSSGGGSYGYTF. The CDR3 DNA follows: TGCGCCAGCAGCTCGGGAGGGGGAAGCTATGGCTACACCTTC.

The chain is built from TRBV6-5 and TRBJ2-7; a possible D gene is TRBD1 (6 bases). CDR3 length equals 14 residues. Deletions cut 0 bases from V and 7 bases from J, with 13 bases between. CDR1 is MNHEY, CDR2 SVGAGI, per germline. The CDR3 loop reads CASSYSRQVGEQYF. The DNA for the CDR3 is TGTGCCAGCAGTTACTCCCGACAGGTAGGAGAGCAGTACTTC.

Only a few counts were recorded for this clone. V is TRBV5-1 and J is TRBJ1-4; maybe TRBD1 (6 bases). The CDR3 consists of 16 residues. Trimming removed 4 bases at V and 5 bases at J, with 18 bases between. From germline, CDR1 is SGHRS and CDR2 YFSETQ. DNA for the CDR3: TGCGCCAGCAGCGCCACGGAGGGGGGACTAAATGAAAAACTGTTTTTT. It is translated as CASSATEGGLNEKLFF.

The CDR3 is CASSSARTGGYEQYF. CDR3 nucleotide sequence: TGCGCCAGCAGCTCCGCCAGGACAGGGGGCTACGAGCAGTACTTC. V and J are TRBV5-1 and TRBJ2-7; 10 bases align to TRBD1. With V trimmed by 3 bases and J by 3 bases, 6 bases remained unmatched. Germline lookup yields CDR1 SGHRS and CDR2 YFSETQ. CDR3 size: 15 residues. The whole variable domain, filled in from reference TRBV5-1 and TRBJ2-7, reads KAGVTQTPRYLIKTRGQQVTLSCSPISGHRSVSWYQQTPGQGLQFLFEYFSETQRNKGNFPGRFSGRQFSNSRSEMNVSTLELGDSALYLCASSSARTGGYEQYFGPGTRLTVT.

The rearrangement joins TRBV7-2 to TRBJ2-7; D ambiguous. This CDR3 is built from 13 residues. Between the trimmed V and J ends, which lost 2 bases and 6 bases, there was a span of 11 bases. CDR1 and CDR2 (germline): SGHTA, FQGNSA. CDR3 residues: CASSLNPRGEQYF. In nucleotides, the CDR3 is TGTGCCAGCAGCTTAAACCCCCGCGGCGAGCAGTACTTC.

This CDR3 reads CAAGPEKTQYF. DNA for the CDR3: TGTGCCGCGGGGCCCGAAAAGACCCAGTACTTC. V is TRBV30 and J is TRBJ2-5; TRBD2 might be the D (6 bases). CDR3 length: 11 residues. Per the germline V gene, CDR1 is GTSNPN and CDR2 is SVGIG (reference sequence). V dropped 8 bases and J dropped 6 bases, with 13 bases sitting between them.

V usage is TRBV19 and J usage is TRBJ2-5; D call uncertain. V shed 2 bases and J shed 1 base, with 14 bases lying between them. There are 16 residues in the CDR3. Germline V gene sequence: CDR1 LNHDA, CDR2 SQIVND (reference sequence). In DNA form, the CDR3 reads TGTGCCAGTAGTATACGTCTTAAGGGAACCCAAGAGACCCAGTACTTC. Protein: CASSIRLKGTQETQYF.

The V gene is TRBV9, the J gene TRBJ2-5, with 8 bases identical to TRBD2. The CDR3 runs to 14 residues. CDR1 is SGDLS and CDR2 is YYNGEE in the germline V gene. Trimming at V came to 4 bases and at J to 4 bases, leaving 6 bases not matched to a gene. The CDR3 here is CASSPPGGVETQYF. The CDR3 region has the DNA TGTGCCAGCAGCCCCCCGGGGGGGGTAGAGACCCAGTACTTC.

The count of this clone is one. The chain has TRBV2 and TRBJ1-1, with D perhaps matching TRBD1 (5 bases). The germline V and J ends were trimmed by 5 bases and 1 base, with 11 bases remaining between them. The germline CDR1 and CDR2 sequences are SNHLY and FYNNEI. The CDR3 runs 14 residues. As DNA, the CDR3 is TGTGCCAGCAGTCTAACAAGGGGGAACACTGAAGCTTTCTTT. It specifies CASSLTRGNTEAFF.

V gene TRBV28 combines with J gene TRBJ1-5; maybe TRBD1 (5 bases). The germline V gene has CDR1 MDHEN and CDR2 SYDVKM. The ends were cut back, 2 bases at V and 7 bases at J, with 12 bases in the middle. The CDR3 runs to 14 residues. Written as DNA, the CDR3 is TGTGCCAGCAGTTTAGCGCAGGGCAGGCAGCCCCAGCATTTT. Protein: CASSLAQGRQPQHF.

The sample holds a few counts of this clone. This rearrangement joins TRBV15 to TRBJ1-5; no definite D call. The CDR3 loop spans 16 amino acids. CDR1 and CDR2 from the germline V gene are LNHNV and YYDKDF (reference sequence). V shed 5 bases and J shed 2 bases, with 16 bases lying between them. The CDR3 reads CATSPEAGRGNQPQHF. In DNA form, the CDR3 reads TGTGCCACCAGCCCTGAGGCCGGAAGGGGCAATCAGCCCCAGCATTTT. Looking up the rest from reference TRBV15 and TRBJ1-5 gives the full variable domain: DAMVIQNPRYQVTQFGKPVTLSCSQTLNHNVMYWYQQKSSQAPKLLFHYYDKDFNNEADTPDNFQSRRPNTSFCFLDIRSPGLGDTAMYLCATSPEAGRGNQPQHFGDGTRLSIL.

CDR3 region: CASSERDALKFGYTF. CDR3 nucleotide sequence: TGCGCCAGCAGTGAAAGGGACGCGCTGAAGTTTGGCTACACCTTC. The chain couples TRBV10-2 to TRBJ1-2; D may be TRBD1 (5 bases). The CDR3 sequence is 15 residues long. Germline assignment: CDR1 WSHSY and CDR2 SAAADI. V was pared by 3 bases and J by 7 bases, with 18 bases between.

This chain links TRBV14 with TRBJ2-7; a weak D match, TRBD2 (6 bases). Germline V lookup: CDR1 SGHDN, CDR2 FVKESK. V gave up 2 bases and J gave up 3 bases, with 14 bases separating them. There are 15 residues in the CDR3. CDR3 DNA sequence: TGTGCCAGCAGCCAATTTTCCGGGGGTAACTACGAGCAGTACTTC. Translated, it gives CASSQFSGGNYEQYF.

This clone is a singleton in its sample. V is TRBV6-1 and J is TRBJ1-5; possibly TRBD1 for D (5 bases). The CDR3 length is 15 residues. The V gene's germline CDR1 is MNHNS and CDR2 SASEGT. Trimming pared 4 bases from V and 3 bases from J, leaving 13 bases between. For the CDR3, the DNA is TGTGCCAGCAGTGTACAGGACGGTAACAATCAGCCCCAGCATTTT. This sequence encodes CASSVQDGNNQPQHF.